One T cell receptor beta chain is described in this entry. The data derive from a study of blood T cell repertoires in COVID-19. The overall study: Sample material is recorded as cDNA or gDNA derived from T cells, B-cell-depleted T cells, or PBMCs.

Generated by immunoSEQ multiplex PCR, the TCRdb table keeps only in-frame clones and is missing some. The sample yields 50,000 or so clones, over 75% seen once. Trimming stripped 8 bases from V and 9 bases from J, with 13 bases between. The CDR3 consists of 11 residues. CDR1 is MNHEY, CDR2 SVGAGI, per germline. This TCR was sampled from a human donor with active COVID-19. The donor label of this sample is uncertain. What was sequenced was peripheral blood. V usage is TRBV6-5 and J usage is TRBJ1-2; D possibly corresponds to TRBD1 (5 bases). CDR3 nucleotides: TGTGCCAGCTATCAGGGCCGACGCTACACCTTC. Translating it yields CASYQGRRYTF.